The 10 T cell receptor beta chains below all came from one sample that was sequenced in a study of human T cells and chemical hapten exposure. The time point here: patch test 1, 2 weeks after DPC sensitization. Described treatment: therapeutic diphenylcyclopropenone sensitization with weekly scalp DPC. TCRdb called the RACE reads again in MiXCR, with one record for every CDR3 protein. This table holds roughly 180,000 distinct CDR3 sequences, 13% to 15% found once. Sequencing used whole blood, obtained in connection with sensitization to the hapten diphenylcyclopropenone (DPC). These receptors originate from a woman aged 25 to 45 with alopecia areata. Some clones in this sample may be carry-over from other donors' samples.

The rearrangement joins TRBV9 to TRBJ2-3, with TRBD1 matching over 12 bases. The CDR3 covers 19 residues. CDR1 and CDR2 (germline): SGDLS, YYNGEE. With 1 base clipped from V and 4 bases from J, the junction kept 13 bases outside the gene matches. The CDR3 loop reads CASSVTASRDRGRADTQYF. In nucleotides, the CDR3 is TGTGCCAGCAGCGTAACGGCATCCCGGGACAGGGGGCGGGCAGATACGCAGTATTTT.

The rearrangement joins TRBV20-1 to TRBJ1-3; TRBD1 agrees at 7 bases. Trimming took 1 base from V and 4 from J; bases not matched to a gene: 7. Per germline, CDR1 DFQATT and CDR2 SNEGSKA (reference sequence). This CDR3 comprises 15 residues. The CDR3 is CSARGNRGSGNTIYF. The CDR3 DNA is TGCAGTGCTAGAGGGAACAGGGGTTCAGGAAACACCATATATTTT.

The chain uses TRBV11-3 and TRBJ2-5; D not certain. Germline V gene lookup returns CDR1 SGHNT and CDR2 YENEEA. The V end was cut by 5 bases, the J end by 4 bases, with 20 bases between. This CDR3 contains 16 residues. The CDR3 nucleotides read TGTGCCAGCAGCCCTCTGACGACGGGCGAGCGAGAGACCCAGTACTTC. This gives the protein CASSPLTTGERETQYF.

This clonotype was counted many times. V is TRBV7-2 and J is TRBJ1-4; D perhaps matches TRBD1 (5 bases). This CDR3 is 17 amino acids long. Germline V gives CDR1 SGHTA, CDR2 FQGNSA. Trimming removed 1 base from V and 0 bases from J, with 12 bases in between. The CDR3 bases are TGTGCCAGCAGCTTAGTAGGGGTCCGCGCAACTAATGAAAAACTGTTTTTT. The encoded protein is CASSLVGVRATNEKLFF. The full variable domain, its missing parts supplied by reference TRBV7-2 and TRBJ1-4, is GAGVSQSPSNKVTEKGKDVELRCDPISGHTALYWYRQSLGQGLEFLIYFQGNSAPDKSGLPSDRFSAERTGGSVSTLTIQRTQQEDSAVYLCASSLVGVRATNEKLFFGSGTQLSVL.

This clonotype was observed at least ten times. The J gene is TRBJ1-6, the V gene TRBV7-6, with D possibly matching TRBD1 (5 bases). The germline V gene encodes CDR1 SGHVS and CDR2 FNYEAQ. The CDR3 runs 15 residues. V lost 5 bases to trimming and J lost 9 bases, with 17 bases between them. CDR3 sequence reads: CASSLRGAGGSPLHF. CDR3 sequence (DNA): TGTGCCAGCAGCCTACGTGGGGCGGGCGGTTCACCCCTCCACTTT.

This clonotype was found many times. This chain joins TRBV27 and TRBJ2-7; TRBD2 matches 7 bases. V gave up 3 bases and J gave up 6 bases; unmatched junction bases: 5. The CDR3 has 13 amino acids. Germline CDR1 MNHEY, CDR2 SMNVEV (reference sequence). The CDR3 loop reads CASSFSTGGEQYF. The CDR3 coding sequence is TGTGCCAGCAGTTTTTCGACGGGGGGCGAGCAGTACTTC.

This clonotype was counted many times. J is TRBJ1-1 and V is TRBV7-3, with D uncertain. V was trimmed by 8 bases and J by 5 bases, leaving 15 bases between them. The CDR3 has 13 residues. From germline, CDR1 is SGHTA and CDR2 FQGTGA. The CDR3 nucleotides read TGTGCCAGCGGGTCCGACTCAGTTACTGAAGCTTTCTTT. Residues: CASGSDSVTEAFF.

This clonotype was picked up a small number of times. This sequence joins TRBV12-3 or TRBV12-4 and TRBJ2-7; 8 bases match TRBD2. The CDR3 extends over 14 amino acids. Losses at the gene ends were 6 bases for V and 3 bases for J; bases not matched to a gene: 7. CDR3 residues: CASSPRSGNYEQYF. The CDR3 bases are TGTGCCAGCAGCCCCCGTAGCGGGAACTACGAGCAGTACTTC.

This clonotype was picked up a small number of times. The chain carries TRBV5-4 and TRBJ2-3; 9 bases fit TRBD2. Germline loops: CDR1 SGHNT, CDR2 YYREEE (reference sequence). This CDR3 is 14 amino acids long. V lost 4 bases to trimming and J lost 1 base; unmatched junction nucleotides: 1. The CDR3 spells CASSRTSGTDTQYF. CDR3 in DNA: TGTGCCAGCAGCAGGACTAGCGGCACAGATACGCAGTATTTT.

Many counts were recorded for this clonotype. The rearrangement links TRBV12-3 or TRBV12-4 to TRBJ2-2, with unresolved D. V lost 10 bases, J lost 5 bases, and 8 bases lay in between. This CDR3 is 11 amino acids long. DNA for the CDR3: TGTGCCACCCGAGGAACCGGGGAGCTGTTTTTT. Translating it yields CATRGTGELFF.